These 6 T cell receptor beta chains were sequenced from one sample in a study of tissue T cells after allogeneic stem cell transplantation. The time point was: mouse harvest day 7 after allogeneic transplant. Each mouse received 10^7 T-cell-depleted marrow cells plus 10^6 splenic CD5+ T cells by tail vein. Assay used: immunoSEQ multiplex PCR; TCRdb lists only in-frame clones, some missing. The profile covers fewer than 8,500 clones, with under 55% appearing a single time and about 2.2% taken by the ten largest. Sequenced sample: skin. The source is a female BALB/c mouse given C57BL/6 T cells with graft-versus-host disease after an allogeneic hematopoietic cell transplant.

Relative to its sample, this clone is medium-sized. Gene names are mouse gene names. The observed sequence ends 1 residue before the CDR3 terminus, with the missing tail filled in from the germline J gene. This rearrangement joins TRBV26 to TRBJ2-7; unclear D gene. The germline gives CDR1 KGHPV, CDR2 FQNQEV (reference sequence). The CDR3 covers 12 residues. Trimming removed 0 bases from V and 3 bases from J, with 3 bases in between. The CDR3 region is CASSLSIYEQYF. The DNA read from the CDR3 is TGTGCCAGCAGTCTGTCCATCTATGAACAGTAC.

This clone occurred a few times. Genes and germline are mouse. The read terminates 1 residue before the CDR3 end, so the remaining end is supplied by the germline J gene. This chain links TRBV26 with TRBJ1-3; TRBD1 is a possible D gene (5 bases). The CDR3 length is 14 residues. Germline CDR1 is KGHPV and CDR2 is FQNQEV (reference sequence). The V end was cut by 8 bases, the J end by 0 bases, with 11 bases between. Here the CDR3 reads CASGDGSSGNTLYF. The DNA read from the CDR3 is TGTGCCAGCGGGGACGGGAGTTCTGGAAATACGCTCTAT.

This clone was picked up a small number of times. All gene names here are mouse names. The read comes to an end 1 residue before the CDR3 does, leaving the germline J gene to fill in the end. V is TRBV26 and J is TRBJ2-7, with TRBD2 matching 12 bases. After removal of 2 bases from V and 6 bases from J, the junction contained 5 bases not matched to a gene. This CDR3 region has 15 residues. CDR1 KGHPV and CDR2 FQNQEV come from the germline V gene (reference sequence). The CDR3 sequence: CASSLRLGGRFEQYF. The sequenced CDR3 bases are TGTGCCAGCAGTCTGAGACTGGGGGGGCGCTTTGAACAGTAC.

This clone has just a few counts. Genes here carry mouse names. Incomplete CDR3 DNA: TGTGCCAGCAGGTCACAGAACTATGCTGAGCAGTTC. Translation gives CASRSQNYAEQF. The whole CDR3 is CASRSQNYAEQFF. This sequence joins TRBV26 and TRBJ2-1; D is uncertain. The DNA ends 1 residue before the CDR3 does, and the rest of the CDR3 is filled in from the germline J gene. V was cut by 6 bases and J by 1 base, with 7 bases left in between. The CDR3 runs 13 residues. The germline V gene has CDR1 KGHPV and CDR2 FQNQEV (reference sequence).

Notes on this clone: Genes and germline come from the mouse. The CDR3 is cut off 1 residue early in the read; its end comes from the germline J gene. The J gene is TRBJ1-1, the V gene TRBV26; possibly TRBD1 for D (5 bases). Per germline, CDR1 KGHPV and CDR2 FQNQEV (reference sequence). CDR3 length: 14 residues. V lost 2 bases and J lost 0, with 7 bases in between. CDR3 bases read: TGTGCCAGCAGTCTGGGACACTCAAACACAGAAGTCTTC. This encodes CASSLGHSNTEVF. The CDR3 in full is CASSLGHSNTEVFF.

Of note for this clone: The gene names here belong to mouse. The sequenced fragment ends 1 residue before the CDR3 boundary, so the rest is inferred from the germline J gene. This chain joins TRBV2 and TRBJ2-4; D is ambiguous. The CDR3 loop spans 14 amino acids. V gave up 0 bases and J gave up 3 bases, with 7 bases separating them. Germline CDR1 and CDR2: LGHNA and YSYQKL. Incomplete CDR3 DNA: TGTGCCAGCAGCCAAGATCGCCAACAAAACACCTTGTAC. This codes for CASSQDRQQNTLY. The whole CDR3 reads CASSQDRQQNTLYF.